This TCR beta chain was sequenced in a study of CD8+CD57+ T cells in acquired aplastic anemia. General study findings and limits: Patients and controls turned out to have twenty-nine CD8+ CDR3 sequences in common.

All sequencing subjects had displayed CD8+CD57+ cell expansion on flow cytometry. As regards this clonotype: Its specificity is not known. Mismatch with germline at one junction end may stem from a read error.

The CDR3 contains 13 residues. Germline V lookup: CDR1 SGHVS, CDR2 FQNEAQ. Genomic DNA served as template for TCR beta VDJ and CDR3 profiling. MiXCR, applied by TCRdb to the reads, yields one record per CDR3 protein. The data show under 200,000 distinct CDR3 sequences, with 40% to 50% seen just once and roughly 30% held by the top ten. The sequencing sample was made of sorted CD4+, CD8+, or CD8+CD57+ T cells (not recorded which) from PBMCs. The TCR comes from a human donor with aplastic anemia. V usage is TRBV7-8 and J usage is TRBJ1-1; no reliable D call. The CDR3 DNA reads TGTGCCACCAGCAGGCGGGAGAACACTGAAGCTTTCTTT. Encoded protein: CATSRRENTEAFF. The variable domain in full, completed from reference TRBV7-8 and TRBJ1-1, reads GAGVSQSPRYKVAKRGQDVALRCDPISGHVSLFWYQQALGQGPEFLTYFQNEAQLDKSGLPSDRFFAERPEGSVSTLKIQRTQQEDSAVYLCATSRRENTEAFFGQGTRLTVV.